These 18 T cell receptor beta chains came from one sample sequenced in a study of regulatory T cells in long-lasting Graves disease (dated by TCRdb to 2020 to 2023). Receptor amplification or capture employed multiplex PCR. Instrument on record: Illumina HiSeq 4000. To build TCR beta libraries, CDR3 regions were amplified by Arm-PCR using iRepertoire HTBI primers. TCRdb's own reprocessing of the public reads used fastp at Q25 and MiXCR and kept productive beta chains. Rows with one shared CDR3 protein collapse into an entry with the most common genes and DNA. Across this sample there are roughly 400,000 distinct CDR3 sequences, with around a fifth seen only once. Jointly, the top ten make up roughly an eighth of the sample. The time point label for this specimen denotes: persistent/refractory GD, antithyroid drugs over 5 years with positive TRAb. For both TCR sequencing and RNA sequencing, RNA was extracted from PBMCs in TRIzol.

Material: peripheral blood mononuclear cells (PBMCs), obtained when the disease was refractory, from a patient treated with antithyroid drugs. The receptors come from a female donor with Graves disease.

This clonotype was seen repeatedly, ten times or more. V usage is TRBV11-2 and J usage is TRBJ2-5; D is uncertain. V was pared by 6 bases and J by 0 bases, with 11 bases between. The CDR3 loop spans 14 amino acids. CDR1 is SGHAT and CDR2 is FQNNGV in the germline V gene. The CDR3 loop reads CASSPETYQETQYF. In nucleotides, the CDR3 is TGTGCCAGCAGTCCTGAGACGTACCAAGAGACCCAGTACTTC.

There are many counts of this clonotype. The rearrangement joins TRBV6-1 to TRBJ2-7; TRBD2 matches at 7 bases. The ends lost 10 bases at V and 2 bases at J; junction bases unmatched: 14. The germline V gene has CDR1 MNHNS and CDR2 SASEGT. The CDR3 length is 15 residues. CDR3 region: CATNSASGQAYEQYF. CDR3 in DNA: TGTGCCACCAATTCCGCTAGCGGCCAAGCCTACGAGCAGTACTTC.

The chain joins TRBV19 to TRBJ1-1; D gene unclear. The length of the CDR3 is 12 residues. Per the germline V gene, CDR1 is LNHDA and CDR2 is SQIVND (reference sequence). Trimming stripped 4 bases from V and 5 bases from J, with 8 bases between. Written as DNA, the CDR3 is TGTGCCAGTAGTAACGGAGGGACTGAAGCTTTCTTT. Translating gives CASSNGGTEAFF. The variable domain in full, with the rest retrieved from reference TRBV19 and TRBJ1-1, is DGGITQSPKYLFRKEGQNVTLSCEQNLNHDAMYWYRQDPGQGLRLIYYSQIVNDFQKGDIAEGYSVSREKKESFPLTVTSAQKNPTAFYLCASSNGGTEAFFGQGTRLTVV.

This clonotype was detected many times. The rearrangement links TRBV27 to TRBJ2-7; D may be TRBD1 (6 bases). The ends were cut back, 6 bases at V and 2 bases at J, with 14 bases in the middle. Per germline, CDR1 MNHEY and CDR2 SMNVEV (reference sequence). The CDR3 sequence is 14 residues long. CDR3 sequence (DNA): TGTGCCAGCAGCAAGGGGGAGAGCCCCTACGAGCAGTACTTC. It specifies CASSKGESPYEQYF.

This clonotype was recorded many times. J is TRBJ2-7 and V is TRBV6-1; D is possibly TRBD1 (5 bases). Germline V CDR1 and CDR2: MNHNS, SASEGT. With 3 bases removed from V and 6 bases from J, the gap between germline ends came to 12 bases. The CDR3 is made up of 13 amino acids. The CDR3 protein is CASSEGPWSEQYF. The CDR3 DNA sequence: TGTGCCAGCAGTGAGGGGCCCTGGAGCGAGCAGTACTTC.

The sample holds one count of this clonotype. The rearrangement joins TRBV12-3 or TRBV12-4 to TRBJ2-2, with D unclear. This CDR3 spans 14 amino acids. Trimming cost V 6 bases and J 3 bases, with 11 bases left between them. The CDR3: CASRRGSYTGELFF. CDR3 coding DNA: TGTGCCAGCAGACGCGGCTCATACACCGGGGAGCTGTTTTTT.

This clonotype was picked up a small number of times. The CDR3: CATSRDLGSPLHF. DNA for the CDR3: TGTGCCACCAGCAGAGATCTGGGTTCACCCCTCCACTTT. The chain employs TRBV15 and TRBJ1-6; D is unresolved. The CDR3 loop spans 13 amino acids. V was cut by 0 bases and J by 9 bases, with 6 bases left in between. The V gene's germline CDR1 is LNHNV and CDR2 YYDKDF (reference sequence).

This clonotype was detected only once. With only one base between it and a far larger clone, this is likely a read error. The rearrangement uses TRBV6-4 and TRBJ1-2, with D maybe TRBD1 (5 bases). CDR3 length: 14 amino acids. CDR1 and CDR2 (germline): MRHNA, SNTAGT. In nucleotides, the CDR3 is TGTGTCAGCAAAACGAGGGGAGATAACTATGGCTACACCTTC. Translation: CVSKTRGDNYGYTF.

This clonotype has a count of ten or more. V is TRBV3-1 and J is TRBJ1-1; no clear D. Germline V CDR1 and CDR2: LGHDT, YNNKEL (reference sequence). Trimming shortened V by 3 bases and J by 6 bases, and 11 bases separated the two germline ends. CDR3 length: 13 amino acids. The CDR3 region is CASSQRVEAEAFF. The CDR3 nucleotides are TGTGCCAGCAGCCAGAGGGTCGAGGCTGAAGCTTTCTTT. Supplemented by reference TRBV3-1 and TRBJ1-1, the full variable domain reads DTAVSQTPKYLVTQMGNDKSIKCEQNLGHDTMYWYKQDSKKFLKIMFSYNNKELIINETVPNRFSPKSPDKAHLNLHINSLELGDSAVYFCASSQRVEAEAFFGQGTRLTVV.

The sample holds many counts of this clonotype. In DNA, the CDR3 is TGTGCCAGCAGTGAATACAGGGACACCGGGGAGCTGTTTTTT. It yields the protein CASSEYRDTGELFF. The chain combines TRBV25-1 with TRBJ2-2; a possible D gene is TRBD1 (5 bases). The CDR3 loop spans 14 amino acids. Germline CDR1 MGHDK, CDR2 SYGVNS. Trimming shortened V by 0 bases and J by 3 bases, and 5 bases separated the two germline ends.

This clonotype has ten or more counts. DNA for the CDR3: TGTGCCAGCAGTCGGACAGGGGCCGGGTCTAATGAAAAACTGTTTTTT. It codes for CASSRTGAGSNEKLFF. The gene calls are TRBV28 and TRBJ1-4; 9 bases are shared with TRBD1. CDR3 length: 16 amino acids. The germline CDR1 and CDR2 sequences are MDHEN and SYDVKM. The J segment lost 3 bases and the V segment lost 5 bases, leaving 7 bases of the junction unmatched.

This chain links TRBV7-8 with TRBJ2-1; TRBD2 matches 10 bases. CDR3 size: 15 residues. J was trimmed by 3 bases and V by 3 bases; bases with no gene match: 2. Germline CDR1 is SGHVS and CDR2 is FQNEAQ. This chain's CDR3 is CASSFGLADYNEQFF. The CDR3 DNA is TGTGCCAGCAGCTTCGGACTAGCGGACTACAATGAGCAGTTCTTC.

This CDR3 reads CASSSGTGEYYEQYF. As DNA, the CDR3 is TGCGCCAGCAGCTCCGGGACAGGCGAATACTACGAGCAGTACTTC. The chain is built from TRBV4-1 and TRBJ2-7; 8 bases match TRBD1. Per germline, CDR1 MGHRA and CDR2 YSYEKL. V lost 5 bases, J lost 3 bases, and 9 bases stayed unmatched. CDR3 length: 15 residues.

This clonotype was counted at least ten times. The chain uses TRBV6-1 and TRBJ2-7; 8 nucleotides agree with TRBD1. The germline CDR1 and CDR2 sequences are MNHNS and SASEGT. V gave up 3 bases and J gave up 4 bases; unmatched junction bases: 8. The CDR3 spans 15 residues. DNA of the CDR3: TGTGCCAGCAGTGAGGGGGCAGGGGGCAGGTACGAGCAGTACTTC. Its translation: CASSEGAGGRYEQYF.

This clonotype has ten or more counts. The chain carries TRBV12-3 or TRBV12-4 and TRBJ2-2; TRBD2 matches 14 bases. Trimming at V came to 5 bases and at J to 5 bases, leaving 7 bases not matched to a gene. The CDR3 extends over 17 amino acids. The CDR3 loop reads CASSRLAGGLRTGELFF. In DNA form, the CDR3 reads TGTGCCAGCAGTCGACTAGCGGGAGGGTTAAGGACCGGGGAGCTGTTTTTT.

This clonotype has more than one count but fewer than ten. V usage is TRBV27 and J usage is TRBJ2-1; the match to TRBD2 covers 11 bases. Unmatched junction bases numbered 7, after V lost 6 bases and J lost 9 bases. Germline CDR1 MNHEY, CDR2 SMNVEV (reference sequence). CDR3 length: 14 amino acids. Here the CDR3 DNA reads TGTGCCAGCAGGGGACTAGCGGTCCTAGGTGAGCAGTTCTTC. Translating it yields CASRGLAVLGEQFF.

This clonotype has at least ten counts. The chain recombines TRBV15 with TRBJ1-5; no firm D call. V was shortened by 0 bases and J by 7 bases, with 16 bases between the two germline ends. The CDR3 runs to 16 residues. The V gene's germline CDR1 is LNHNV and CDR2 YYDKDF (reference sequence). DNA of the CDR3: TGTGCCACCAGCAGAGATGGGCAGGCCACGGGGCAGCCCCAGCATTTT. This translates into CATSRDGQATGQPQHF.

This clonotype was picked up a small number of times. The V call is TRBV20-1, the J call TRBJ2-2, with D unclear. CDR3 length: 13 residues. In germline, CDR1 is DFQATT, CDR2 SNEGSKA (reference sequence). With 6 bases removed from V and 2 bases from J, the gap between germline ends came to 10 bases. The CDR3 region is CSAGSPNTGELFF. The CDR3 DNA reads TGCAGTGCCGGGTCGCCCAACACCGGGGAGCTGTTTTTT.